The clone carrying this T cell receptor (beta chain) was counted a few times. Its antigen is still unknown. The record originates from a study of T-cell memory formation after mild COVID-19. Findings and caveats of the study: Pre-infection memory held some responding clones, suggesting pre-existing cross-reactive T cells responded.

V was clipped by 3 bases and J by 1 base, with 8 bases between them. CDR3 size: 14 residues. Germline CDR1 is KGHSH and CDR2 is LQKENI. One entry per CDR3 protein results from TCRdb running MiXCR on the 5' RACE reads. Here the sample spans a few hundred thousand distinct CDR3 sequences, 20% to 25% being singletons. The chain links TRBV18 to TRBJ2-3; D gene unclear. This receptor was obtained from an adult woman who had mild COVID-19 (a few samples of this study predate the infection). Cell type and time point are not known. Specimen: PBMCs or a T cell subset sorted from them (not recorded which). This chain's CDR3 is CASSPLSGTDTQYF. Written as DNA, the CDR3 is TGTGCCAGCTCACCCCTATCGGGCACAGATACGCAGTATTTT.